This T cell receptor (beta chain) was obtained from a study of T-cell memory formation after mild COVID-19. The CDR3 length is 13 residues. The ends were cut back, 8 bases at V and 1 base at J, with 11 bases in the middle. TCRdb re-called the 5' RACE reads through MiXCR, storing one row per CDR3 protein. The sample consists of under 600,000 distinct CDR3 sequences, roughly 21% of them appearing once. This clonotype has just a few counts. The chain links TRBV12-3 or TRBV12-4 to TRBJ1-1; no clear D. The material sequenced was PBMCs or a T cell subset sorted from them (not recorded which). This sequence originates from an adult woman who had mild COVID-19 (a few samples of this study predate the infection). Cell type and time point are not known. The CDR3 coding sequence is TGTGCCAGCGTAATAAGAGGGAACACTGAAGCTTTCTTT. Protein: CASVIRGNTEAFF.